A selection of T cell receptor beta chains follows, all from one sample in a study of T-cell memory formation after mild COVID-19. Using its own MiXCR run on the 5' RACE reads, TCRdb lists one record per CDR3 protein. Of 500,000 to 650,000 distinct CDR3 sequences listed, about 20% were seen once; the top ten hold roughly 9.1%. Sequenced material: PBMCs or a T cell subset sorted from them (not recorded which). The receptors were sampled from an adult woman who had mild COVID-19 (a few samples of this study predate the infection). Cell type and time point are not known. The CDR3 runs from the conserved cysteine through the conserved F or W. Fields, in order: CDR3 protein, V gene, J gene.

cdr3_aa: CATSDDRERKAQHF
v_call: TRBV24-1
j_call: TRBJ1-5

cdr3_aa: CASSPPSTSGGMEQFF
v_call: TRBV18
j_call: TRBJ2-1

cdr3_aa: CASSFGQLLSRGYTF
v_call: TRBV11-2
j_call: TRBJ1-2

cdr3_aa: CSARDRRSPYEQYF
v_call: TRBV20-1
j_call: TRBJ2-7

cdr3_aa: CASREPSYNEQFF
v_call: TRBV6-2/TRBV6-3
j_call: TRBJ2-1

cdr3_aa: CASSLGDRVYSPLHF
v_call: TRBV7-9
j_call: TRBJ1-6

cdr3_aa: CASKRPGGGSSGNQPQHF
v_call: TRBV6-4
j_call: TRBJ1-5

cdr3_aa: CASSWPTGSSYEQYF
v_call: TRBV11-2
j_call: TRBJ2-7

cdr3_aa: CSARDEERVYNEQFF
v_call: TRBV20-1
j_call: TRBJ2-1

cdr3_aa: CATSFQGTGELFF
v_call: TRBV24-1
j_call: TRBJ2-2

cdr3_aa: CASSLVGQGVEAFF
v_call: TRBV7-2
j_call: TRBJ1-1

cdr3_aa: CASSPASIRRNEQFF
v_call: TRBV18
j_call: TRBJ2-1

cdr3_aa: CASSLSDLPTDTQYF
v_call: TRBV7-2
j_call: TRBJ2-3

cdr3_aa: CASSQDWAGGGINEKLFF
v_call: TRBV14
j_call: TRBJ1-4

cdr3_aa: CSARDPVKETQYF
v_call: TRBV20-1
j_call: TRBJ2-5

cdr3_aa: CASSLTSGTTYTGELFF
v_call: TRBV12-3/TRBV12-4
j_call: TRBJ2-2

cdr3_aa: CASTRWGRDTEAFF
v_call: TRBV7-2
j_call: TRBJ1-1

cdr3_aa: CASSQGRGLTEAFF
v_call: TRBV4-3
j_call: TRBJ1-1

cdr3_aa: CASSLDERGYTF
v_call: TRBV7-9
j_call: TRBJ1-2

cdr3_aa: CASSSWGTAQETQYF
v_call: TRBV7-2
j_call: TRBJ2-5

cdr3_aa: CASSLASGILFF
v_call: TRBV7-9
j_call: TRBJ1-4

cdr3_aa: CASSLPAGLTSEKLFF
v_call: TRBV5-1
j_call: TRBJ1-4